This T cell receptor beta chain was sequenced in a study of Graves' ophthalmopathy and Graves' hyperthyroidism. This clonotype turned up a few times. Diagnoses were established from clinical symptoms, serum thyroxine, TRAb, thyroid ultrasound and orbital computed tomography. Germline V gene sequence: CDR1 SEHNR, CDR2 FQNEAQ (reference sequence). There are 15 residues in the CDR3. The junction had 8 bases not matched to a gene; V was cut back by 5 bases and J by 5 bases. RNA transcripts served as template for amplifying TCR beta CDR3 sequences. RT-PCR was first run with HTBI primers, then multiplex PCR in a second round. Each CDR3 protein is one row after TCRdb ran MiXCR on the multiplex PCR reads. The sample gives around 520,000 distinct CDR3 sequences, roughly 40% of which show up once; around 4% is in the top ten.

The V and J genes are TRBV7-9 and TRBJ2-2; 7 bases align to TRBD1. What was sequenced was peripheral blood or thyroid tissue (not recorded which). The TCR originated in an adult man with Graves' hyperthyroidism. The CDR3 bases are TGTGCCAGCAGCGAGGACAGGATGTTGACCGGGGAGCTGTTTTTT. Its protein product is CASSEDRMLTGELFF.